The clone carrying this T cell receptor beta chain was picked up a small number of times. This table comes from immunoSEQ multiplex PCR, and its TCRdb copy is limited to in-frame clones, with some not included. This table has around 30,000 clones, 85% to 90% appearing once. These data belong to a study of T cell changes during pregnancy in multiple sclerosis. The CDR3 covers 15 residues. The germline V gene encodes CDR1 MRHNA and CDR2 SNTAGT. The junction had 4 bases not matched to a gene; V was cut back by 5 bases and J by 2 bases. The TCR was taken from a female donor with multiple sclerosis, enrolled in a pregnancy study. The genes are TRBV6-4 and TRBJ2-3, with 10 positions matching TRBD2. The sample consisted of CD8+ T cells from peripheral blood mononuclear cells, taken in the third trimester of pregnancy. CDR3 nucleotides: TGTGCCAGCAGTCCAAGCGGGGGGGCCACAGATACGCAGTATTTT. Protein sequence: CASSPSGGATDTQYF.